This T cell receptor (beta chain) was sequenced during a study of shared clonotypes between healthy human individuals. Germline CDR1 and CDR2: SGHTA and FQGNSA. The germline V and J ends were trimmed by 3 bases and 0 bases, with 11 bases remaining between them. This CDR3 spans 16 amino acids. The donors, healthy adults who were HIV-negative, had experienced no recent acute infections or vaccinations. Every subset's genomic DNA went evenly onto several immunoSEQ plates. For sorted subsets, roughly 210 ng DNA per replicate equaled roughly 29,000 T cell genomes. The method was immunoSEQ multiplex PCR; TCRdb's version includes in-frame clones alone and lacks a portion of them. The table shows about 680,000 clones, with over 65% occurring only once.

The chain links TRBV7-2 to TRBJ2-2, with a possible D match to TRBD1 (6 bases). The source is a woman under 40 in good health. The sequenced material came from memory CD4+ T cells sorted from blood. Subset meaning: CD45RA-negative fraction. The CDR3 here is CASSFLGHTNTGELFF. CDR3 sequence (DNA): TGTGCCAGCAGCTTCTTGGGACACACGAACACCGGGGAGCTGTTTTTT. The full variable domain, with the rest looked up from reference TRBV7-2 and TRBJ2-2, is GAGVSQSPSNKVTEKGKDVELRCDPISGHTALYWYRQSLGQGLEFLIYFQGNSAPDKSGLPSDRFSAERTGGSVSTLTIQRTQQEDSAVYLCASSFLGHTNTGELFFGEGSRLTVL.